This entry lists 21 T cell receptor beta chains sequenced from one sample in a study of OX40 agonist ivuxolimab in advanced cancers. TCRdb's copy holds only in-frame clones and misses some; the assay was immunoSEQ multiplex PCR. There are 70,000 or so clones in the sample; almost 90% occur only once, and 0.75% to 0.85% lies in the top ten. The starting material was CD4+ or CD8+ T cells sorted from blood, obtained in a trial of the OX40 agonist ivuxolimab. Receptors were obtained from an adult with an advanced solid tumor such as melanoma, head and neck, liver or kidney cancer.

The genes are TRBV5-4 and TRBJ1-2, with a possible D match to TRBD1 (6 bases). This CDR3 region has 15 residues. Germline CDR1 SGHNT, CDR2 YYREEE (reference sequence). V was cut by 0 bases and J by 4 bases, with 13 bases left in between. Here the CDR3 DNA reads TGTGCCAGCAGCTTGGCCGCAGGGGTTGGCTATGGCTACACCTTC. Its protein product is CASSLAAGVGYGYTF.

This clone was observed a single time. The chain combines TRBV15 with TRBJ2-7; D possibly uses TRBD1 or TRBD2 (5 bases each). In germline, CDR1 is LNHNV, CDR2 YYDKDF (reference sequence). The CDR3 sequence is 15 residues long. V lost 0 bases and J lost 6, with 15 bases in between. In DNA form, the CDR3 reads TGTGCCACCAGCAGAGATTATGGGGGTACGAGCGAGCAGTACTTC. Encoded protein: CATSRDYGGTSEQYF.

The CDR3 nucleotides are TGTGCCAGTAGTATAGGGGGGACAACCTACAATGAGCAGTTCTTC. This gives the protein CASSIGGTTYNEQFF. This chain joins TRBV19 and TRBJ2-1; the D gene is possibly TRBD1 (6 bases). Trimming took off 1 base at V and 2 bases at J, with 9 bases between the two ends. CDR3 length: 15 residues. CDR1 is LNHDA and CDR2 is SQIVND in the germline V gene (reference sequence).

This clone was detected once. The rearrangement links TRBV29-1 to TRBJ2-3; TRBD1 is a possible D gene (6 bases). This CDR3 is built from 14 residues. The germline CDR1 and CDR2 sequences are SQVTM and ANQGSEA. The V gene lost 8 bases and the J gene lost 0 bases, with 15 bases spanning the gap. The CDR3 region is CSTASGTSTDTQYF. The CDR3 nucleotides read TGCAGCACCGCCTCAGGGACAAGCACAGATACGCAGTATTTT.

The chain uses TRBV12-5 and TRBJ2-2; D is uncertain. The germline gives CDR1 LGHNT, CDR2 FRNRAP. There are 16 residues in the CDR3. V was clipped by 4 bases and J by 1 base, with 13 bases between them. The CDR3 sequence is CASGSDLRRNTGELFF. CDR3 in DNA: TGTGCTAGTGGTTCGGACCTGCGGAGGAACACCGGGGAGCTGTTTTTT.

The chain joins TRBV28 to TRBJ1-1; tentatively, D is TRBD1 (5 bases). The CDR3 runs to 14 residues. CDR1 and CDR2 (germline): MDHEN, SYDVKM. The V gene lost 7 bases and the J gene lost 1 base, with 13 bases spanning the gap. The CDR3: CASTRRDRNTEAFF. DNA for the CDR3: TGTGCCAGCACCCGCAGGGATAGGAACACTGAAGCTTTCTTT.

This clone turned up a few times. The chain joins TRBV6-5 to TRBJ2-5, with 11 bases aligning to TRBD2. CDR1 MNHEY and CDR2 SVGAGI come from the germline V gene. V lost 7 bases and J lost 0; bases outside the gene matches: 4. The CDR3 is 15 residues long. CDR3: CASTRTSGYQETQYF. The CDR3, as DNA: TGTGCCAGCACTAGGACTAGCGGGTACCAAGAGACCCAGTACTTC.

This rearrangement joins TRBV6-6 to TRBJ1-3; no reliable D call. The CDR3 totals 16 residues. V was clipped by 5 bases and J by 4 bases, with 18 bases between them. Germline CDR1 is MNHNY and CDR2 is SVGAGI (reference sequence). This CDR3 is CASSTTRVGRGNTIYF. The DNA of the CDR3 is TGTGCCAGCAGTACCACTCGCGTGGGAAGGGGAAACACCATATATTTT.

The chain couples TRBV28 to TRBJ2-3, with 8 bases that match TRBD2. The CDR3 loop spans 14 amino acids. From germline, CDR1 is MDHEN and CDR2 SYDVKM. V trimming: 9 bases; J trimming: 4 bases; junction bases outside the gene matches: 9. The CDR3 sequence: CASRGGPGADTQYF. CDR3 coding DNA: TGTGCCAGTCGCGGGGGGCCTGGGGCAGATACGCAGTATTTT.

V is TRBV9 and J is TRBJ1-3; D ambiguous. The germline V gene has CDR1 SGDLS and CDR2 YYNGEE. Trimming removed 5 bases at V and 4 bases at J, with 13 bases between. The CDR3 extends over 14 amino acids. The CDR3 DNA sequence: TGTGCCAGCAGACCGACTCTTTCCGGAAACACCATATATTTT. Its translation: CASRPTLSGNTIYF. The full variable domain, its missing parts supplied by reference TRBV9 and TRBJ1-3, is DSGVTQTPKHLITATGQRVTLRCSPRSGDLSVYWYQQSLDQGLQFLIQYYNGEERAKGNILERFSAQQFPDLHSELNLSSLELGDSALYFCASRPTLSGNTIYFGEGSWLTVV.

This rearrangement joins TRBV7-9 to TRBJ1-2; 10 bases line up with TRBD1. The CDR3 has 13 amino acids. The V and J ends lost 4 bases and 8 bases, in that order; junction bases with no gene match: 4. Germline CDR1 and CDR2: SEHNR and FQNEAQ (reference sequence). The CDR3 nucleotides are TGTGCCAGCAGCTGGGACAGGGGAGGGGGCTACACCTTC. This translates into CASSWDRGGGYTF.

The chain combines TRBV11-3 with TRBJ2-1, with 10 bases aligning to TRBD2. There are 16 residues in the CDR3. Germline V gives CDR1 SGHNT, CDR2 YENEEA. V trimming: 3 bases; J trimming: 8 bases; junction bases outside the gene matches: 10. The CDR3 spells CASSFTLAGVGDEQFF. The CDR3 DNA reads TGTGCCAGCAGCTTCACCCTAGCGGGAGTGGGCGATGAGCAGTTCTTC.

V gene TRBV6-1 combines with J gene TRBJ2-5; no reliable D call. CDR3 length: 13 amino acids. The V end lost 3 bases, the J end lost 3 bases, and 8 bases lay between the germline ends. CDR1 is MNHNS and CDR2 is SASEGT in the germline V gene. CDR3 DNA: TGTGCCAGCAGTGAGAACAGAGAAGAGACCCAGTACTTC. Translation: CASSENREETQYF.

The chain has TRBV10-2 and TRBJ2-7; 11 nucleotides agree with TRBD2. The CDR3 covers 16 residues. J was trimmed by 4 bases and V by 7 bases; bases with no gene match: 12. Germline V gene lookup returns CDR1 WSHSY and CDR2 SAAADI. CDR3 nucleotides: TGCGCCAGCAACCCGTCGGTAGCGGGGGGGATTTACGAGCAGTACTTC. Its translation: CASNPSVAGGIYEQYF.

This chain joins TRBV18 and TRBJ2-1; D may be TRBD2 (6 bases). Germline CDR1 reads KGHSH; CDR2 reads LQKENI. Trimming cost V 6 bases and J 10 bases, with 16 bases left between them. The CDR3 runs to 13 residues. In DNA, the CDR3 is TGTGCCAGCTCTCGGGACTCCCTGGGCGAGCAGTTCTTC. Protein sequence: CASSRDSLGEQFF. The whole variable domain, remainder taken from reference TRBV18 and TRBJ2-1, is NAGVMQNPRHLVRRRGQEARLRCSPMKGHSHVYWYRQLPEEGLKFMVYLQKENIIDESGMPKERFSAEFPKEGPSILRIQQVVRGDSAAYFCASSRDSLGEQFFGPGTRLTVL.

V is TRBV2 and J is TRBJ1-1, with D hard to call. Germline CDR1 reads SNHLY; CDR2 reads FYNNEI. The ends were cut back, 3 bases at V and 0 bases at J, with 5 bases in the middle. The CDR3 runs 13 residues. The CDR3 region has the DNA TGTGCCAGCAGTGATGAGATGAACACTGAAGCTTTCTTT. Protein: CASSDEMNTEAFF. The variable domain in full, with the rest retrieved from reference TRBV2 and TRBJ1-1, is EPEVTQTPSHQVTQMGQEVILRCVPISNHLYFYWYRQILGQKVEFLVSFYNNEISEKSEIFDDQFSVERPDGSNFTLKIRSTKLEDSAMYFCASSDEMNTEAFFGQGTRLTVV.

The CDR3 spells CASSIALLSYEQYF. CDR3 DNA: TGTGCCAGTAGTATAGCTCTACTTTCCTACGAGCAGTACTTC. This chain uses TRBV19 with TRBJ2-7; D is ambiguous. CDR3 length equals 14 residues. Germline V gene data show CDR1 as LNHDA and CDR2 as SQIVND (reference sequence). Trimming removed 1 base at V and 1 base at J, with 8 bases between.

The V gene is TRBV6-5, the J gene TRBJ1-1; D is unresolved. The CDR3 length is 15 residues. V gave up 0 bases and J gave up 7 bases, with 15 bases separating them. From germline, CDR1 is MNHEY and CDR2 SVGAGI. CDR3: CASSYSKGRPSEAFF. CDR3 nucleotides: TGTGCCAGCAGTTACTCGAAAGGGCGACCCAGTGAAGCTTTCTTT.

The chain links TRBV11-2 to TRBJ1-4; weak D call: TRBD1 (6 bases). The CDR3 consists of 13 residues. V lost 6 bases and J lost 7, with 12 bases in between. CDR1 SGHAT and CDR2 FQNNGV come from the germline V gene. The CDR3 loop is CASSWRQAEKLFF. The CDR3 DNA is TGTGCCAGCAGTTGGAGACAGGCTGAAAAACTGTTTTTT.

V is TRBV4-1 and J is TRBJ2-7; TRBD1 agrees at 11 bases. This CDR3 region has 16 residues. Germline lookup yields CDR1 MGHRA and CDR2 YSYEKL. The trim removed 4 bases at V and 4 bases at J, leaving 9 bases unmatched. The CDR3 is CASSPKVGTGGYEQYF. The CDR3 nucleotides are TGCGCCAGCAGCCCAAAGGTTGGGACAGGGGGGTACGAGCAGTACTTC.

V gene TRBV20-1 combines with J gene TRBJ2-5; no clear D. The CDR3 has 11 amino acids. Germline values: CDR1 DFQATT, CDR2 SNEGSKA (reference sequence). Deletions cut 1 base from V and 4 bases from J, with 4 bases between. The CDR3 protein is CSARGGETQYF. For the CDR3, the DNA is TGCAGTGCTAGAGGGGGAGAGACCCAGTACTTC.